This TCR beta chain comes out of a study of T-cell memory formation after mild COVID-19 (dated by TCRdb to about 2021). As for the study more broadly: TCR sequence clusters from the two donors were found to be largely donor specific. Longitudinal TCRalpha and TCRbeta repertoire sequencing tracked T-cell clones expanding and contracting after mild COVID-19 in a couple of donors. The cohort was made up of two young adult volunteers, one female and one male, who were previously healthy. The study at large found these results: Only a couple of mild cases were covered in the study, and larger cohorts including severe cases with pre-infection samples were considered necessary. The detection of some responding clones in pre-infection memory suggests that pre-existing cross-reactive memory T cells joined the SARS-CoV-2 response. Contracting CD4+ clones were located mainly in the CM and EM memory subsets, whereas CD8+ clones were found to be enriched in EMRA. Balanced CD4/CD8 phenotypes were observed for clones contracting from day 15 to 85, whereas a bias towards CD4+ was observed for a second wave of clones expanding from day 15 to 37. SARS-CoV-2 specificity was not confirmed for the second-wave clones peaking on day 37.

PBMCs were isolated by Ficoll-Paque density gradient centrifugation. Sequencing took place on an Illumina NovaSeq 6000. TCRalpha and TCRbeta cDNA libraries were constructed by 5'RACE with constant-segment primers, with sample barcodes and unique molecular identifiers being introduced. Trizol reagent was used to extract RNA from every sample. Library amplification was performed in two PCR steps, and a second sample barcode and Illumina TruSeq adapters were introduced in the second step. The libraries were sequenced on an Illumina NovaSeq using 2 x 150 bp paired-end reads. In the original analysis: Reads were demultiplexed and collapsed into UMI-guided consensus sequences with migec v1.2.7. Using mixcr v2.1.11, UMI consensuses were aligned to TRA and TRB V and J templates and then assembled into clonotypes. Expanded or contracted clonotypes were those called significant by both edgeR and NoisET, with noise models trained on biological replicates. For edgeR calls, a false discovery rate-adjusted p below 0.01 and a log2 fold-change threshold of 1 were applied. As an exploratory analysis of dynamics, PCA with hierarchical clustering was applied to max-normalized trajectories of the 1000 most abundant clonotypes. Separately sequenced CD4+ and CD8+ repertoires were used to assign the CD4 or CD8 phenotype of responding clones. TCRdb's own reprocessing of the public reads used fastp at Q25 and MiXCR and kept productive beta chains. Identical CDR3 protein sequences are pooled into one entry, listed with their most common genes and DNA. V and J calls and clone size were set by TCRdb, not the authors. This sample holds 430,000 or so distinct CDR3 sequences; roughly 25% were observed only once. The top ten hold approximately 12% of the sample.

Comment on this clonotype: Its cognate antigen has yet to be identified. Per-base quality was not reported, and no clone a single base away is much larger than it.

V lost 4 bases and J lost 8 bases, and the count of bases not matched to a germline gene is 12. CDR1 and CDR2 are read off the germline V gene as KGHDR and SFDVKD. From the cysteine through the phenylalanine, the CDR3 covers 16 amino acids. Only CDR3 DNA is held: 48 bases, read in frame from base 1. This receptor was taken from an adult woman who had mild COVID-19 (a few samples of this study predate the infection). The sample titles of this study are shuffled in the database, so cell type and time point are left out; the donor was told from shared clones. The V and J genes are TRBV24-1 and TRBJ2-1; a stretch of 8 junction bases matches TRBD2. Sequencing was performed on PBMCs or a T cell subset sorted from them (not recorded which). The CDR3 is CATSDPGIAGSYEQFF. The DNA sequence is as follows: TGTGCCACCAGTGACCCCGGGATAGCGGGAAGCTATGAGCAGTTCTTC.